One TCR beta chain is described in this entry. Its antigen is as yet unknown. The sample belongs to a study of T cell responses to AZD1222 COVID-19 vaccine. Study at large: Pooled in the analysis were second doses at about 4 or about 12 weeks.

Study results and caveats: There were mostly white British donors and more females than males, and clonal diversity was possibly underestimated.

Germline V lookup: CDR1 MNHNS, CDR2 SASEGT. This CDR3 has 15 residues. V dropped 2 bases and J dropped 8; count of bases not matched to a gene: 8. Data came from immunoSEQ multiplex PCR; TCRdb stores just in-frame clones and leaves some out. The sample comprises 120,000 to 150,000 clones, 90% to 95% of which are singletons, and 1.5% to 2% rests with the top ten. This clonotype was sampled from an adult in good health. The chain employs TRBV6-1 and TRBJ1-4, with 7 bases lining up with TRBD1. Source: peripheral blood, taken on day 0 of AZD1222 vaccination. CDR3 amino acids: CASSESDRSREKLFF. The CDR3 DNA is TGTGCCAGCAGTGAATCGGACAGGTCAAGGGAAAAACTGTTTTTT.